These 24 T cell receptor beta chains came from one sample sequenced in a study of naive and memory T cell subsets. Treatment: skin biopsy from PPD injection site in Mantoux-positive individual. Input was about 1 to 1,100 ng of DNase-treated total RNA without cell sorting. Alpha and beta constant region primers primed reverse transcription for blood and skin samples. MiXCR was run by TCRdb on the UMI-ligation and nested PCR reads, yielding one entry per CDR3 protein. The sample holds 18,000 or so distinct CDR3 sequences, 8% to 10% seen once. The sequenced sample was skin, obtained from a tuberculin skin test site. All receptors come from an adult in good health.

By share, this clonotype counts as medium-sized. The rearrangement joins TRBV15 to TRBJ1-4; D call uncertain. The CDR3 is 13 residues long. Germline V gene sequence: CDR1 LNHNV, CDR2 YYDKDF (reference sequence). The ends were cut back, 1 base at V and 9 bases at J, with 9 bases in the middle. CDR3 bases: TGTGCCACCAGCAGAGTGCCTTCACAAAAACTGTTTTTT. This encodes CATSRVPSQKLFF.

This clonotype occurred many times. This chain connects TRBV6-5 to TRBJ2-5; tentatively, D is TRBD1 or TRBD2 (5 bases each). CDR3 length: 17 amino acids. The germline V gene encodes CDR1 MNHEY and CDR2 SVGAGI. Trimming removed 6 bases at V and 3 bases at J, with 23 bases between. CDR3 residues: CASSHRTPGRSKETQYF. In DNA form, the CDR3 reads TGTGCCAGCAGCCACAGAACCCCGGGACGGTCGAAAGAGACCCAGTACTTC.

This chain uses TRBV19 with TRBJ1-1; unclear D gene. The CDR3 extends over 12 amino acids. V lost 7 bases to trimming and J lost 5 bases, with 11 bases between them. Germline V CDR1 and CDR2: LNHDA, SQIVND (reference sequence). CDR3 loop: CASISAGTEAFF. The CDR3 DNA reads TGTGCCAGTATTTCGGCGGGGACTGAAGCTTTCTTT.

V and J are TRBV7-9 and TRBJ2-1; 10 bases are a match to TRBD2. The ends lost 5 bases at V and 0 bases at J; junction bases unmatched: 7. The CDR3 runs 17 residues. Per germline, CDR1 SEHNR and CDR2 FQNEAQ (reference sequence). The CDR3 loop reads CASSPGTSESSYNEQFF. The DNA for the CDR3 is TGTGCCAGCAGCCCTGGGACTAGCGAGAGCTCCTACAATGAGCAGTTCTTC. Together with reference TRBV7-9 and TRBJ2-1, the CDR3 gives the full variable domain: DTGVSQNPRHKITKRGQNVTFRCDPISEHNRLYWYRQTLGQGPEFLTYFQNEAQLEKSRLLSDRFSAERPKGSFSTLEIQRTEQGDSAMYLCASSPGTSESSYNEQFFGPGTRLTVL.

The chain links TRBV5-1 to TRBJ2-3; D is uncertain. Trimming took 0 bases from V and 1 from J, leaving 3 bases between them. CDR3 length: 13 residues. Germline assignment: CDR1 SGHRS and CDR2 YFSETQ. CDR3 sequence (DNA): TGCGCCAGCAGCTTGGGTCGCACAGATACGCAGTATTTT. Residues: CASSLGRTDTQYF.

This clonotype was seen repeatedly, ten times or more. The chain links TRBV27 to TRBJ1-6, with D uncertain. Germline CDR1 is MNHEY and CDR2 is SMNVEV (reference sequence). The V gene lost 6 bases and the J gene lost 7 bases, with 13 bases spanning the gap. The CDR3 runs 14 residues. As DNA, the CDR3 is TGTGCCAGCAGCTCAGTCGGGGTGAATTCACCCCTCCACTTT. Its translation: CASSSVGVNSPLHF.

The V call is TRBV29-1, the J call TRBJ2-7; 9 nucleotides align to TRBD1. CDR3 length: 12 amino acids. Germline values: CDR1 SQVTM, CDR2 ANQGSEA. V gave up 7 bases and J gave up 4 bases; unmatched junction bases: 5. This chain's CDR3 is CSGGQGNYEQYF. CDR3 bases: TGCAGCGGAGGACAGGGGAATTACGAGCAGTACTTC.

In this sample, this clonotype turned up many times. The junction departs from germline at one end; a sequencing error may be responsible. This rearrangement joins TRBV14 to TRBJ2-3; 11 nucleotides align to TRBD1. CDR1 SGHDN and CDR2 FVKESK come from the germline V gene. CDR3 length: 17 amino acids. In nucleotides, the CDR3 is TGTGCCGGCAGCCAAACCCGGACAGGGGGCCGGACAGATACGCAGTATTTT. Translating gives CAGSQTRTGGRTDTQYF.

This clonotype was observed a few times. CDR3 loop: CASSSLGWTGGKDTQYF. CDR3 nucleotide sequence: TGTGCCAGCAGTTCCTTAGGGTGGACAGGGGGCAAAGATACGCAGTATTTT. This chain links TRBV27 with TRBJ2-3; the match to TRBD1 covers 11 bases. This CDR3 comprises 17 residues. The J segment lost 5 bases and the V segment lost 4 bases, leaving 11 bases of the junction unmatched. CDR1 is MNHEY and CDR2 is SMNVEV in the germline V gene (reference sequence).

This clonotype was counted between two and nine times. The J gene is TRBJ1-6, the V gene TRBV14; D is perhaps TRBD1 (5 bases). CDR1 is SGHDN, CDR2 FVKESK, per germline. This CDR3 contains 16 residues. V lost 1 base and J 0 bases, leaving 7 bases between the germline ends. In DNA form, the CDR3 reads TGTGCCAGCAGCCAAGTCGGGGGCTCCTATAATTCACCCCTCCACTTT. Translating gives CASSQVGGSYNSPLHF. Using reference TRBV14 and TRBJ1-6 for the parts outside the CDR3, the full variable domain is EAGVTQFPSHSVIEKGQTVTLRCDPISGHDNLYWYRRVMGKEIKFLLHFVKESKQDESGMPNNRFLAERTGGTYSTLKVQPAELEDSGVYFCASSQVGGSYNSPLHFGNGTRLTVT.

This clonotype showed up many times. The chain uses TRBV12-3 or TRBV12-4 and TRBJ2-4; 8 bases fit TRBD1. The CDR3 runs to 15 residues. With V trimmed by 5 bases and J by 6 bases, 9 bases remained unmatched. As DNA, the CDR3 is TGTGCCAGCAGTCTGCTAAGACAGGGGCCAAACATTCAGTACTTC. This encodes CASSLLRQGPNIQYF.

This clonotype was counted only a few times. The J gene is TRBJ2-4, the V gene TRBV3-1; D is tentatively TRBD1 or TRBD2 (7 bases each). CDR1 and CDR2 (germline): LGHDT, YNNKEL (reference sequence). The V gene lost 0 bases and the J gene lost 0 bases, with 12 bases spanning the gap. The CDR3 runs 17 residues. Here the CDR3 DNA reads TGTGCCAGCAGCCAAGATCAGGGGGGGCGAGCCAAAAACATTCAGTACTTC. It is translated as CASSQDQGGRAKNIQYF.

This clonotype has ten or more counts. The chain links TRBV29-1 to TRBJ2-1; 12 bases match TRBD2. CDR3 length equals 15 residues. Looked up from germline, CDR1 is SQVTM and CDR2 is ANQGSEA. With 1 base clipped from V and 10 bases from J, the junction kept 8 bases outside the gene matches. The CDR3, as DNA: TGCAGCGTTGAAGTTTCTAGCGGGGGGGCTAGGGAGCAGTTCTTC. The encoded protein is CSVEVSSGGAREQFF.

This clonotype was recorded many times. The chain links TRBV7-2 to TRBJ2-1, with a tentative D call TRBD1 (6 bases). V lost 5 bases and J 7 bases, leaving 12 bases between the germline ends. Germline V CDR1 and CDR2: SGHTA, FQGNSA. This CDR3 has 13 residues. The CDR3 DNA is TGTGCCAGCAGCCTTCTCAGGGGTAATGAGCAGTTCTTC. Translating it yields CASSLLRGNEQFF.

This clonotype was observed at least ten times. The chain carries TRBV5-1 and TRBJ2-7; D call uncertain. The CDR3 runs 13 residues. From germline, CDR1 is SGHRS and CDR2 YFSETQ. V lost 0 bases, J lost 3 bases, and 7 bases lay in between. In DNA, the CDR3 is TGCGCCAGCAGCTTGGATAGGGACTACGAGCAGTACTTC. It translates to CASSLDRDYEQYF. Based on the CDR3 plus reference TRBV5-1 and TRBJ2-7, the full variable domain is KAGVTQTPRYLIKTRGQQVTLSCSPISGHRSVSWYQQTPGQGLQFLFEYFSETQRNKGNFPGRFSGRQFSNSRSEMNVSTLELGDSALYLCASSLDRDYEQYFGPGTRLTVT.

CDR3 nucleotides: TGTGCCAGCAGCGTAGGGAGCGGAAGTAGTTACGAGCAGTACTTC. Protein product: CASSVGSGSSYEQYF. V usage is TRBV9 and J usage is TRBJ2-7; TRBD2 might be the D (5 bases). V lost 0 bases to trimming and J lost 4 bases, with 14 bases between them. Per germline, CDR1 SGDLS and CDR2 YYNGEE. The CDR3 sequence is 15 residues long.

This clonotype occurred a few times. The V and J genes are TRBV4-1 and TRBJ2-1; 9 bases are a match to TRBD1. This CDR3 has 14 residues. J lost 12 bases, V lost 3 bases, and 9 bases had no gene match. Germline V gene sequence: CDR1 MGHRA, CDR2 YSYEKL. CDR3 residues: CASSQAGQGFGQFF. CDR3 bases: TGCGCCAGCAGCCAGGCGGGACAGGGCTTTGGGCAGTTCTTC.

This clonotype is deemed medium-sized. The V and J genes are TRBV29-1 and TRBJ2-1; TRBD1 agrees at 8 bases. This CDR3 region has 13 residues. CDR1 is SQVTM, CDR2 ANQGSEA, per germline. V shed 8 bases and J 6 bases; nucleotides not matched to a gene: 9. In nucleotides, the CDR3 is TGCAGCACCCAGGACAGGGCGGGCAATGAGCAGTTCTTC. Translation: CSTQDRAGNEQFF.

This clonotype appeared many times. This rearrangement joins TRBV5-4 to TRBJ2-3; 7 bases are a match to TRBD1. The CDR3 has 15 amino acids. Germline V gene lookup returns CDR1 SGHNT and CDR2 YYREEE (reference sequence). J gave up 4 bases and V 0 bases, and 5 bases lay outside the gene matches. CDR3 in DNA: TGTGCCAGCAGCTTGGACAGGGGAAGGGCAGATACGCAGTATTTT. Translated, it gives CASSLDRGRADTQYF. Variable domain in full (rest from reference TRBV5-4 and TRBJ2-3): ETGVTQSPTHLIKTRGQQVTLRCSSQSGHNTVSWYQQALGQGPQFIFQYYREEENGRGNFPPRFSGLQFPNYSSELNVNALELDDSALYLCASSLDRGRADTQYFGPGTRLTVL.

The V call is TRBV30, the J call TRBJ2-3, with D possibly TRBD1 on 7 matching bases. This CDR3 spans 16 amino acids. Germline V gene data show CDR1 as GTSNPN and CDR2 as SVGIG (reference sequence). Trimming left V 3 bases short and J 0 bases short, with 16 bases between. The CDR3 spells CAWRRGQRTSTDTQYF. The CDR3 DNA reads TGTGCCTGGAGGCGGGGACAGAGAACTAGCACAGATACGCAGTATTTT.

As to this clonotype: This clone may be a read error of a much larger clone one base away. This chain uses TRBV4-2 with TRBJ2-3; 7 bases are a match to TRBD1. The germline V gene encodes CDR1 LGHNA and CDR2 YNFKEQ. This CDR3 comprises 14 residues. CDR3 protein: CVSSQGEITDTQYF. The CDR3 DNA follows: TGTGTCAGCAGCCAGGGGGAGATCACAGATACGCAGTATTTT.

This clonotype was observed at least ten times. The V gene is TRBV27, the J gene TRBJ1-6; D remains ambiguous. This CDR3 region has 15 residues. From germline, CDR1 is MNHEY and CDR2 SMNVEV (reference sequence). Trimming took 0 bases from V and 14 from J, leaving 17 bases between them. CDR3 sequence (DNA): TGTGCCAGCAGTTTATCGAGCGGCAGGAGGTCGGCCCTCCACTTT. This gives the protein CASSLSSGRRSALHF.

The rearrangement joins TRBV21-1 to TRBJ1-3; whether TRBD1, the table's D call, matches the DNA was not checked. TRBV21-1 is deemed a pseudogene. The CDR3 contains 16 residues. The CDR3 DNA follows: TGTGCCAGCAGCACCACAGACAGGGGTTCTGGAAACACCATATATTTT. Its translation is CASSTTDRGSGNTIYF.

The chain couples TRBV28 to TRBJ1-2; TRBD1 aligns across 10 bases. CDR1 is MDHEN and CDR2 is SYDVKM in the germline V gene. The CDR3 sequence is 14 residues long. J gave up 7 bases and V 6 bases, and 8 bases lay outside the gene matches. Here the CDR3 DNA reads TGTGCCAGCAGCCCGGGACAGGGGTTTCGTGGCTACACCTTC. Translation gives CASSPGQGFRGYTF.